The rows below give T cell receptor beta chains drawn from one sample of a study of immune heterogeneity within non-small cell lung tumors. In TCRdb, the multiplex PCR reads were re-called with MiXCR into one record per CDR3 protein. This sample has 13,000 or so distinct CDR3 sequences, with under 30% found just once. The specimen was lung tumor tissue. These receptors were obtained from a man aged 50 or older with non-small cell lung cancer. CDR3s include the opening cysteine and the closing phenylalanine or tryptophan. D genes are given only for firm matches. Clone size is not always given. Where it is, it says once, few, many or a class for expanded clones.

d_gene: .
v_gene: TRBV6-1
j_gene: TRBJ1-2
abundance: many
CDR3aa: CASTSANNRDGYTF
CDR3nt: TGTGCCAGCACCTCTGCCAATAACAGGGATGGCTACACCTTC

d_gene: .
v_gene: TRBV28
j_gene: TRBJ1-2
abundance: medium-sized
CDR3aa: CATRDGTNYGYTF
CDR3nt: TGTGCCACACGGGACGGAACTAACTATGGCTACACCTTC

d_gene: .
v_gene: TRBV7-3
j_gene: TRBJ1-1
abundance: many
CDR3aa: CASKLTVNTEAFF
CDR3nt: TGTGCCAGCAAACTGACAGTGAACACTGAAGCTTTCTTT

d_gene: .
v_gene: TRBV7-2
j_gene: TRBJ2-7
abundance: many
CDR3aa: CASSLQGRGREQYF
CDR3nt: TGTGCCAGCAGCTTACAGGGACGGGGGAGGGAGCAGTACTTC

d_gene: TRBD1
v_gene: TRBV7-8
j_gene: TRBJ1-3
abundance: many
CDR3aa: CAVRGQGGNTIYF
CDR3nt: TGTGCCGTCAGGGGGCAGGGAGGAAACACCATATATTTT

d_gene: TRBD1
v_gene: TRBV30
j_gene: TRBJ2-2
abundance: many
CDR3aa: CAWIIRDRAYTGELFF
CDR3nt: TGTGCCTGGATAATACGGGACAGGGCATACACCGGGGAGCTGTTTTTT

d_gene: TRBD1
v_gene: TRBV15
j_gene: TRBJ1-1
abundance: many
CDR3aa: CATSTPMYRGDTEAFF
CDR3nt: TGTGCCACCAGCACACCAATGTACAGGGGTGACACTGAAGCTTTCTTT

d_gene: .
v_gene: TRBV27
j_gene: TRBJ1-2
abundance: medium-sized
CDR3aa: CASSLRPENYGYTF
CDR3nt: TGTGCCAGCAGTTTACGGCCAGAGAACTATGGCTACACCTTC

d_gene: TRBD1
v_gene: TRBV10-3
j_gene: TRBJ2-2
abundance: .
CDR3aa: CAIRGDRATGELFF
CDR3nt: TGTGCCATCAGGGGGGACAGGGCCACCGGGGAGCTGTTTTTT

d_gene: TRBD2
v_gene: TRBV18
j_gene: TRBJ2-1
abundance: few
CDR3aa: CASSPPFGGSKNEQFF
CDR3nt: TGTGCCAGCTCACCACCGTTTGGCGGGAGTAAGAATGAGCAGTTCTTC